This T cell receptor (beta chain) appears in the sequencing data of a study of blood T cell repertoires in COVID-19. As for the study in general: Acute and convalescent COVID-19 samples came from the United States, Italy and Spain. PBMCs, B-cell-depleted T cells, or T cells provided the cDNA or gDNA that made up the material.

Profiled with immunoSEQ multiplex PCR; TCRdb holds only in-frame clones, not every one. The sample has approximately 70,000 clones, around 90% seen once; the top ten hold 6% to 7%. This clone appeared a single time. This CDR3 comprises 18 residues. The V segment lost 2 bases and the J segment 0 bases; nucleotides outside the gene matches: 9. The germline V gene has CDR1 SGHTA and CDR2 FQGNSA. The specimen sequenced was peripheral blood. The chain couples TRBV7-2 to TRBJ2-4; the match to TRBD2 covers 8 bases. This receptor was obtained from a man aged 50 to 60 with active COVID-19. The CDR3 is CASSLIGGGLLAKNIQYF. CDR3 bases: TGTGCCAGCAGCTTAATCGGGGGGGGATTATTAGCCAAAAACATTCAGTACTTC.